The clone carrying this T cell receptor beta chain was counted ten times or more. Its antigen is undetermined. The sample belongs to a study of prognosis after radiotherapy for stage I lung cancer. Study in general: Tumors were squamous cell carcinoma in seven patients and adenocarcinoma in about twelve.

Study observations and caveats: Patients with and without metastases reportedly differed in TRBV and TRBJ gene usage frequencies.

Germline values: CDR1 KGHDR, CDR2 SFDVKD. This CDR3 has 11 amino acids. The V gene lost 7 bases and the J gene lost 4 bases, with 4 bases spanning the gap. Amplicons of TCR beta CDR3 were generated from genomic DNA by two-round multiplex PCR. Round-one PCR had primers specific to each TRBV and TRBJ gene. TCRdb ran MiXCR on the multiplex PCR reads and lists one entry per CDR3 protein. The sample contains approximately 25,000 distinct CDR3 sequences, about 40% of which appear only once. The chain links TRBV24-1 to TRBJ2-1; D not resolved. The sequencing here drew on PBMCs, taken before or after stereotactic body radiation therapy (not recorded which). The receptor comes from a donor over 45 with non-small cell lung cancer. CDR3 DNA: TGTGCCACCAGATTTTACAATGAGCAGTTCTTC. Its translation is CATRFYNEQFF.